This T cell receptor beta chain was found in a study of cytomegalovirus exposure and HLA in healthy donors. PCR involved 60 Vbeta and 13 Jbeta primers. The data were produced by immunoSEQ multiplex PCR, yet TCRdb's version contains in-frame clones alone and is incomplete. The sample lists about 140,000 clones, roughly 80% occurring once. All donors participated as healthy donors of bone marrow. Germline CDR1 and CDR2: SEHNR and FQNEAQ (reference sequence). J lost 3 bases, V lost 5 bases, and 5 bases had no gene match. The CDR3 is 15 amino acids. The specimen sequenced was PBMCs. This TCR came from a woman aged 30 to 39 in good health and CMV-seronegative. The chain carries TRBV7-9 and TRBJ2-1, with TRBD1 identical over 9 bases. Here the CDR3 DNA reads TGTGCCAGCAGCATGGGACAGGGAAGCTACAATGAGCAGTTCTTC. Residues: CASSMGQGSYNEQFF.